This T cell receptor beta chain was sequenced in a study of cytomegalovirus exposure and HLA in healthy donors. The germline CDR1 and CDR2 sequences are SQVTM and ANQGSEA. The ends were cut back, 6 bases at V and 0 bases at J, with 8 bases in the middle. The CDR3 length is 12 residues. These donors counted as nominally healthy when sampled, but unrecorded immune exposures were likely. With 60 Vbeta and 13 Jbeta primers, the PCR was carried out. Using immunoSEQ multiplex PCR, the repertoire was profiled, and TCRdb retains in-frame clones only, with some absent. The sample comprises 150,000 to 200,000 clones, roughly four fifths of which are singletons, and 4.5% to 5.5% rests with the top ten.

Sequencing input: PBMCs. The chain employs TRBV29-1 and TRBJ1-1; no reliable D call. This clonotype was sampled from a man younger than 30 in good health and CMV-seronegative. The CDR3 reads CSVDTVNTEAFF. The CDR3, as DNA: TGCAGCGTGGATACAGTGAACACTGAAGCTTTCTTT.